These T cell receptor beta chains were read from a single sample in a study of human T cells and chemical hapten exposure. TCRdb re-called the RACE reads through MiXCR, storing one row per CDR3 protein. The data contain around 99,000 distinct CDR3 sequences, roughly 10% of them singletons. Sequenced here: whole blood, sampled in connection with sensitization to the hapten diphenylcyclopropenone (DPC). These receptors were collected from a woman in her thirties or forties with alopecia areata. Some clones in this sample may be carry-over from other donors' samples. Both conserved end residues are trimmed from each CDR3.

TRBV2	TRBJ1-1	ASSLGRRNMNTEAF
TRBV6-1	TRBJ1-5	ASRAVRNQPQH
TRBV28	TRBJ1-2	ASTLSTGFNYGYT
TRBV20-1	TRBJ1-2	SGQGGSNYGYT
TRBV5-1	TRBJ1-6	ASSFYGQGNSPLH
TRBV6-9	TRBJ2-7	ASRGREQGGGDEQY
TRBV11-2	TRBJ2-7	ASSLNQAQYSYEQY
TRBV12-3/TRBV12-4	TRBJ1-5	ASSLGQGNSNQPQH
TRBV29-1	TRBJ2-7	SVRGVSGPYEQY
TRBV6-2/TRBV6-3	TRBJ1-5	ASSWESNQPQH
TRBV4-3	TRBJ1-4	ASSQEGQLNEKLF
TRBV29-1	TRBJ2-2	SVRRTGVAGELF
TRBV20-1	TRBJ2-4	SAGDDRGAKNIQY
TRBV4-3	TRBJ2-3	ASSPRAGGPRTQY
TRBV9	TRBJ2-2	ASSVAWGAGELF
TRBV7-2	TRBJ2-1	ASSYLRGQIEQF
TRBV27	TRBJ2-1	ASSVNPDWNNEQF
TRBV11-2	TRBJ2-1	ASSPRQGIWNEQF
TRBV12-3/TRBV12-4	TRBJ2-3	ASSAGTAQY
TRBV27	TRBJ2-5	ATRRGGAFVETQY
TRBV7-2	TRBJ2-1	ASSLRQLNNEQF
TRBV9	TRBJ2-2	ASTQGAGSGELF
TRBV3-1	TRBJ1-2	ASSQALAGYT
TRBV6-1	TRBJ1-5	ASSFSTEFNQPQH
TRBV7-6	TRBJ2-2	ASGTSGGPPNTGELF
TRBV6-6	TRBJ1-5	ASSSKGDRSNQPQH
TRBV27	TRBJ2-7	ASSRTATVPYEQY
TRBV4-1	TRBJ2-3	ASSLRTSGGPVGDTQY
TRBV7-2	TRBJ2-4	ASSLSPVETQLTKNIQY
TRBV29-1	TRBJ1-2	SVYGLRDGANYGYT
TRBV20-1	TRBJ2-7	SASFAYEQY
TRBV6-5	TRBJ2-5	ASSYAFGGGIQETQY
TRBV20-1	TRBJ2-7	SAGGSSSSYEQY
TRBV19	TRBJ1-5	ASSNSTVLNQPQH